Following are 26 T cell receptor beta chains from one sample sequenced in a study of T-cell reconstitution after alpha-beta-depleted transplantation in children. TCRbeta library preparation incorporated unique molecular identifiers. MiXCR was run by TCRdb on the PCR reads, yielding one entry per CDR3 protein. Among about 980,000 distinct CDR3 sequences listed, 25% to 30% were seen once. The source was PBMCs, mostly from graft donor cells, collected 360 days after TCRalphabeta/CD19-depleted stem cell transplant. Receptors were obtained from a boy under two years old who had a stem cell transplant for SCID, so the T cells may come from the graft donor.

This clonotype was seen more than once but under ten times. The V gene is TRBV7-2, the J gene TRBJ1-1, with a weak D call TRBD1 (6 bases). CDR3 size: 13 residues. Looked up from germline, CDR1 is SGHTA and CDR2 is FQGNSA. V gave up 5 bases and J gave up 3 bases, with 10 bases separating them. CDR3 sequence: CASSTQGHTEAFF. The CDR3 nucleotides are TGTGCCAGCAGCACACAGGGCCACACTGAAGCTTTCTTT.

This chain joins TRBV27 and TRBJ2-4; D ambiguous. CDR1 MNHEY and CDR2 SMNVEV come from the germline V gene (reference sequence). Trimming took 5 bases from V and 2 from J, leaving 16 bases between them. The CDR3 has 16 amino acids. The CDR3 here is CASSRWTEGSKNIQYF. The CDR3 DNA reads as TGTGCCAGCAGTAGGTGGACCGAAGGCTCCAAAAACATTCAGTACTTC.

This chain connects TRBV27 to TRBJ2-3; D tentatively reads TRBD1 or TRBD2 (5 bases each). Trimming stripped 5 bases from V and 5 bases from J, with 14 bases between. The CDR3 covers 14 residues. Per germline, CDR1 MNHEY and CDR2 SMNVEV (reference sequence). As DNA, the CDR3 is TGTGCCAGCAGTCGCCGGGACCCCATAGATACGCAGTATTTT. Protein sequence: CASSRRDPIDTQYF.

This clonotype was seen only a few times. The CDR3: CASSLPGAGVKLFF. CDR3 nucleotide sequence: TGTGCCAGCAGCCTACCGGGGGCGGGTGTAAAACTGTTTTTT. This chain joins TRBV12-3 or TRBV12-4 and TRBJ1-4; weak D call: TRBD1 (6 bases). The V gene lost 6 bases and the J gene lost 10 bases, with 18 bases spanning the gap. The CDR3 spans 14 residues.

This clonotype has only a few counts. The V gene is TRBV20-1, the J gene TRBJ2-5; 12 positions match TRBD2. Germline values: CDR1 DFQATT, CDR2 SNEGSKA (reference sequence). The CDR3 has 17 residues. Trimming cost V 6 bases and J 2 bases; bases outside gene matches: 13. The CDR3 reads CSARDYGLAGFQETQYF. Written as DNA, the CDR3 is TGCAGTGCCCGAGATTACGGACTAGCGGGGTTTCAAGAGACCCAGTACTTC.

The rearrangement uses TRBV5-1 and TRBJ2-1; TRBD1 might be the D (5 bases). This CDR3 has 15 amino acids. Trimming stripped 0 bases from V and 15 bases from J, with 22 bases between. CDR1 is SGHRS, CDR2 YFSETQ, per germline. The CDR3 nucleotides read TGCGCCAGCAGCTTGGGGGGCGTTCCACCCCGGACACCGTTCTTC. Translated: CASSLGGVPPRTPFF.

This clonotype has only a few counts. The CDR3 nucleotides are TGTGCCAGCAGTTACTCAGGCAGGGGGCAGAAAGAGCAGTACTTC. Its translation: CASSYSGRGQKEQYF. This chain joins TRBV6-5 and TRBJ2-7, with 8 bases that match TRBD1. Germline assignment: CDR1 MNHEY and CDR2 SVGAGI. V dropped 0 bases and J dropped 7; count of bases not matched to a gene: 8. CDR3 size: 15 residues.

A few counts support this clonotype. The rearrangement links TRBV28 to TRBJ2-7; 7 nucleotides align to TRBD2. This CDR3 region has 17 residues. The junction had 9 bases not matched to a gene; V was cut back by 1 base and J by 0 bases. The germline CDR1 and CDR2 sequences are MDHEN and SYDVKM. The CDR3 region has the DNA TGTGCCAGCAGTTTATCCTCGCCTAGCGGAAGCTCCTACGAGCAGTACTTC. Translating gives CASSLSSPSGSSYEQYF.

This clonotype occurred a few times. The rearrangement uses TRBV20-1 and TRBJ1-1; D might be TRBD1 (6 bases). This CDR3 contains 14 residues. Trimming took 2 bases from V and 4 from J, leaving 14 bases between them. Germline V gives CDR1 DFQATT, CDR2 SNEGSKA (reference sequence). This chain's CDR3 is CSARKGVSPTEAFF. The CDR3 region has the DNA TGCAGTGCTAGAAAGGGGGTCAGTCCCACTGAAGCTTTCTTT.

The table lists this clonotype with a few counts. The genes are TRBV20-1 and TRBJ2-7; no reliable D call. V lost 3 bases and J lost 0, with 12 bases in between. This CDR3 has 14 amino acids. Germline lookup yields CDR1 DFQATT and CDR2 SNEGSKA (reference sequence). CDR3 residues: CSASRSVSSYEQYF. The DNA for the CDR3 is TGCAGTGCTAGTAGGAGCGTTAGCTCCTACGAGCAGTACTTC.

The genes are TRBV5-1 and TRBJ1-3; no definite D call. V lost 0 bases and J lost 2, with 9 bases in between. This CDR3 has 15 amino acids. The germline gives CDR1 SGHRS, CDR2 YFSETQ. CDR3 coding DNA: TGCGCCAGCAGCTTGGAGCCGAATCCTGGAAACACCATATATTTT. Residues: CASSLEPNPGNTIYF.

This clonotype turned up a few times. This chain connects TRBV28 to TRBJ2-7, with 11 bases fitting TRBD2. V shed 6 bases, J shed 2 bases, and the junction held 6 bases outside the gene matches. The CDR3 is 15 amino acids. Germline V lookup: CDR1 MDHEN, CDR2 SYDVKM. The CDR3 coding sequence is TGTGCCAGCAGACCCCCTAGCGGGGGGACCTACGAGCAGTACTTC. Protein product: CASRPPSGGTYEQYF.

The chain carries TRBV4-1 and TRBJ1-1; D remains unclear. The CDR3 sequence is 16 residues long. Trimming stripped 6 bases from V and 0 bases from J, with 17 bases between. Germline CDR1 MGHRA, CDR2 YSYEKL. Here the CDR3 reads CASRHKTDGVNTEAFF. In DNA form, the CDR3 reads TGCGCCAGCAGACACAAAACGGACGGCGTGAACACTGAAGCTTTCTTT.

The rearrangement uses TRBV5-1 and TRBJ2-7; the D is unclear. Looked up from germline, CDR1 is SGHRS and CDR2 is YFSETQ. The CDR3 consists of 17 residues. The germline V and J ends were trimmed by 4 bases and 0 bases, with 20 bases remaining between them. The CDR3 DNA follows: TGCGCCAGCAGCCTAACCCTCCAGCTCCCCAGCTCCTACGAGCAGTACTTC. Translated: CASSLTLQLPSSYEQYF.

The chain is built from TRBV7-2 and TRBJ2-7; 7 nucleotides align to TRBD1. The J segment lost 6 bases and the V segment lost 2 bases, leaving 16 bases of the junction unmatched. Germline-derived CDR1 and CDR2 are SGHTA and FQGNSA. The CDR3 loop spans 17 amino acids. The CDR3 nucleotides read TGTGCCAGCAGCTTAAGGGGGTATGGGGACAGATTGGGCGAGCAGTACTTC. As protein: CASSLRGYGDRLGEQYF.

The chain employs TRBV24-1 and TRBJ2-1; 9 positions agree with TRBD2. Per the germline V gene, CDR1 is KGHDR and CDR2 is SFDVKD. The CDR3 is 13 residues long. V dropped 10 bases and J dropped 7; count of bases not matched to a gene: 7. DNA of the CDR3: TGTGCCACGAATAGCGGGGGTCGGAATGAGCAGTTCTTC. This translates into CATNSGGRNEQFF.

The V and J genes are TRBV5-1 and TRBJ1-1; D unresolved. The CDR3 loop spans 14 amino acids. Looked up from germline, CDR1 is SGHRS and CDR2 is YFSETQ. The germline V and J ends were trimmed by 1 base and 9 bases, with 16 bases remaining between them. The CDR3 DNA sequence: TGCGCCAGCAGCTTGTCATCGCGGAGCCAGAAAGCTTTCTTT. It translates to CASSLSSRSQKAFF.

This clonotype came up many times. V gene TRBV20-1 combines with J gene TRBJ2-5; unclear D gene. The CDR3 extends over 15 amino acids. Between the trimmed V and J ends, which lost 1 base and 1 base, there was a span of 13 bases. Germline V gene lookup returns CDR1 DFQATT and CDR2 SNEGSKA (reference sequence). This CDR3 is CSARAGRTLQETQYF. The CDR3 DNA is TGCAGTGCTAGAGCGGGCCGGACGCTCCAAGAGACCCAGTACTTC.

The chain joins TRBV15 to TRBJ2-3; TRBD2 aligns across 8 bases. Germline CDR1 LNHNV, CDR2 YYDKDF (reference sequence). The CDR3 is made up of 18 amino acids. After removal of 0 bases from V and 4 bases from J, the junction contained 12 bases not matched to a gene. In DNA, the CDR3 is TGTGCCACCAGCAGAGATCCCGGGGGGGCGAACGGCGCAGATACGCAGTATTTT. Translation: CATSRDPGGANGADTQYF.

The V call is TRBV7-3, the J call TRBJ2-3; D is uncertain. This CDR3 has 15 amino acids. Germline V gives CDR1 SGHTA, CDR2 FQGTGA. V gave up 2 bases and J gave up 0 bases, with 9 bases separating them. CDR3 sequence: CASSLALQSTDTQYF. The CDR3 nucleotides are TGTGCCAGCAGCTTAGCACTCCAGAGCACAGATACGCAGTATTTT. Full variable domain (rest looked up from reference TRBV7-3 and TRBJ2-3): GAGVSQTPSNKVTEKGKYVELRCDPISGHTALYWYRQSLGQGPEFLIYFQGTGAADDSGLPNDRFFAVRPEGSVSTLKIQRTERGDSAVYLCASSLALQSTDTQYFGPGTRLTVL.

The chain is built from TRBV15 and TRBJ1-1, with D tentatively TRBD1 (5 bases). V lost 8 bases and J 1 base, leaving 14 bases between the germline ends. The CDR3 consists of 14 residues. The germline CDR1 and CDR2 sequences are LNHNV and YYDKDF (reference sequence). The CDR3 nucleotides are TGTGCCACCGCCAGGGTAAAAGAGAACACTGAAGCTTTCTTT. It yields the protein CATARVKENTEAFF. The full variable domain, its missing parts supplied by reference TRBV15 and TRBJ1-1, is DAMVIQNPRYQVTQFGKPVTLSCSQTLNHNVMYWYQQKSSQAPKLLFHYYDKDFNNEADTPDNFQSRRPNTSFCFLDIRSPGLGDTAMYLCATARVKENTEAFFGQGTRLTVV.

This clonotype was detected a few times. This chain uses TRBV27 with TRBJ1-5; 8 nucleotides match TRBD1. CDR1 is MNHEY and CDR2 is SMNVEV in the germline V gene (reference sequence). The CDR3 runs to 15 residues. V trimming: 6 bases; J trimming: 4 bases; junction bases outside the gene matches: 8. Written as DNA, the CDR3 is TGTGCCAGCAGGGCCAACAGGGGGGGAAATCAGCCCCAGCATTTT. It codes for CASRANRGGNQPQHF.

The genes are TRBV2 and TRBJ2-3; D could derive from TRBD1 or TRBD2 (5 bases each). The germline V gene has CDR1 SNHLY and CDR2 FYNNEI. The ends were cut back, 7 bases at V and 4 bases at J, with 18 bases in the middle. This CDR3 is built from 15 residues. The DNA for the CDR3 is TGTGCCAGCACCTCGACGGGGACCCGCGCAGATACGCAGTATTTT. Its translation is CASTSTGTRADTQYF. The full variable domain, its missing parts supplied by reference TRBV2 and TRBJ2-3, is EPEVTQTPSHQVTQMGQEVILRCVPISNHLYFYWYRQILGQKVEFLVSFYNNEISEKSEIFDDQFSVERPDGSNFTLKIRSTKLEDSAMYFCASTSTGTRADTQYFGPGTRLTVL.

This clonotype was seen a few times. The rearrangement joins TRBV4-1 to TRBJ1-6; D is undetermined. This CDR3 is built from 18 residues. V was trimmed by 2 bases and J by 8 bases, leaving 22 bases between them. Germline CDR1 is MGHRA and CDR2 is YSYEKL. Here the CDR3 DNA reads TGCGCCAGCAGCCAAAGCCCCCAGGACGGGCCGTTTTATTCACCCCTCCACTTT. Its protein product is CASSQSPQDGPFYSPLHF.

The chain combines TRBV4-2 with TRBJ1-2; D perhaps matches TRBD1 (5 bases). This CDR3 spans 13 amino acids. Trimming stripped 1 base from V and 7 bases from J, with 10 bases between. Germline CDR1 is LGHNA and CDR2 is YNFKEQ. CDR3 in amino acids: CASSQAPGGGYTF. Here the CDR3 DNA reads TGTGCCAGCAGCCAAGCCCCGGGGGGTGGCTACACCTTC.

The rearrangement uses TRBV5-1 and TRBJ2-3; D possibly corresponds to TRBD2 (7 bases). Germline V gene lookup returns CDR1 SGHRS and CDR2 YFSETQ. V lost 7 bases to trimming and J lost 2 bases, with 17 bases between them. CDR3 length: 15 amino acids. The CDR3 protein is CASSGGRILTDTQYF. Here the CDR3 DNA reads TGCGCCAGCTCGGGGGGCAGGATCCTCACAGATACGCAGTATTTT.